What follows are 17 T cell receptor beta chains derived from one specimen sequenced in a study of blood T cell repertoires in COVID-19. Using immunoSEQ multiplex PCR, the repertoire was profiled, and TCRdb retains in-frame clones only, with some absent. The data show 200,000 to 300,000 clones, roughly 80% seen once. Material: peripheral blood. These receptors were obtained from an elderly woman with acute or convalescent COVID-19.

The chain is built from TRBV28 and TRBJ2-7; 7 bases fit TRBD1. CDR1 is MDHEN, CDR2 SYDVKM, per germline. J gave up 4 bases and V 2 bases, and 14 bases lay outside the gene matches. The CDR3 spans 17 residues. The CDR3 nucleotides read TGTGCCAGCAGTTTAGGAGGAGACAGGGTTATATCGTACGAGCAGTACTTC. It yields the protein CASSLGGDRVISYEQYF.

The chain joins TRBV11-1 to TRBJ1-1; TRBD1 matches 9 bases. CDR3 length: 14 amino acids. The germline V gene encodes CDR1 SGHAT and CDR2 FQDESV (reference sequence). V shed 5 bases and J 5 bases; nucleotides not matched to a gene: 6. CDR3 DNA: TGTGCCAGCAGCATGACAGGGGGATGGACTGAAGCTTTCTTT. Its protein is CASSMTGGWTEAFF.

The chain couples TRBV18 to TRBJ1-1; D unclear. V lost 6 bases, J lost 5 bases, and 13 bases lay in between. Germline V gene sequence: CDR1 KGHSH, CDR2 LQKENI. The CDR3 is 13 residues long. The CDR3 here is CASSPYEGTEAFF. The CDR3 DNA is TGTGCCAGCTCTCCATACGAGGGAACTGAAGCTTTCTTT.

This clone was detected a few times. This same CDR3 is encoded by further DNA sequences in the sample. This rearrangement joins TRBV2 to TRBJ1-1; TRBD1 aligns across 7 bases. The V gene end was trimmed by 6 bases and the J gene end by 0 bases; junction bases not matched to a gene: 1. Germline CDR1 and CDR2: SNHLY and FYNNEI. There are 13 residues in the CDR3. In DNA form, the CDR3 reads TGTGCCAGCAGGGGACAGTTGAACACTGAAGCTTTCTTT. Amino acids: CASRGQLNTEAFF.

J is TRBJ1-5 and V is TRBV30; 7 bases match TRBD1. CDR3 length: 15 amino acids. With 0 bases clipped from V and 5 bases from J, the junction kept 7 bases outside the gene matches. Germline CDR1 GTSNPN, CDR2 SVGIG (reference sequence). Written as DNA, the CDR3 is TGTGCCTGGAGTGTACGCCGACAGGGCTATCAGCCCCAGCATTTT. As protein: CAWSVRRQGYQPQHF. Full variable domain (rest looked up from reference TRBV30 and TRBJ1-5): SQTIHQWPATLVQPVGSPLSLECTVEGTSNPNLYWYRQAAGRGLQLLFYSVGIGQISSEVPQNLSASRPQDRQFILSSKKLLLSDSGFYLCAWSVRRQGYQPQHFGDGTRLSIL.

The chain is built from TRBV24-1 and TRBJ2-1, with 7 bases identical to TRBD2. The CDR3 is 17 residues long. With 3 bases clipped from V and 7 bases from J, the junction kept 14 bases outside the gene matches. Germline CDR1 is KGHDR and CDR2 is SFDVKD. In DNA form, the CDR3 reads TGTGCCACCAGTGATCCCCGGTGGAGCGGGACGGCTAATGAGCAGTTCTTC. Residues: CATSDPRWSGTANEQFF.

This chain uses TRBV3-1 (or the pseudogene TRBV3-2) with TRBJ1-2; TRBD1 agrees at 7 bases. V trimming: 4 bases; J trimming: 2 bases; junction bases outside the gene matches: 4. CDR1 and CDR2 (germline): LGHDT, YNNKEL (reference sequence). This CDR3 is 14 amino acids long. The CDR3 coding sequence is TGTGCCAGCAGCCCTGACAGGGAGAACTATGGCTACACCTTC. Translated, it gives CASSPDRENYGYTF.

V usage is TRBV19 and J usage is TRBJ2-1, with TRBD2 matching over 12 bases. Germline CDR1 LNHDA, CDR2 SQIVND (reference sequence). CDR3 length: 16 residues. The ends lost 3 bases at V and 6 bases at J; junction bases unmatched: 6. The CDR3 loop is CASSIRLAGAPNEQFF. In DNA, the CDR3 is TGTGCCAGTAGTATCCGACTAGCGGGGGCGCCCAATGAGCAGTTCTTC.

CDR3 sequence (DNA): TGCGCCAGCAGCCGCGGGACAGAAAACACTGAAGCTTTCTTT. Amino acids: CASSRGTENTEAFF. The V gene is TRBV5-1, the J gene TRBJ1-1; 7 bases map to TRBD1. The ends lost 4 bases at V and 2 bases at J; junction bases unmatched: 5. The CDR3 has 14 residues. Germline CDR1 reads SGHRS; CDR2 reads YFSETQ.

The V and J genes are TRBV19 and TRBJ1-5; no definite D call. V lost 1 base and J lost 3, with 7 bases in between. The CDR3 is made up of 14 amino acids. The germline V gene has CDR1 LNHDA and CDR2 SQIVND (reference sequence). The CDR3 DNA is TGTGCCAGTAGTATAGGAACACACAATCAGCCCCAGCATTTT. It encodes CASSIGTHNQPQHF.

The V call is TRBV7-2, the J call TRBJ1-4; D unclear. CDR1 and CDR2 (germline): SGHTA, FQGNSA. V dropped 1 base and J dropped 10 bases, with 16 bases sitting between them. The CDR3 runs to 15 residues. Here the CDR3 DNA reads TGTGCCAGCAGCTTAGTGGAACAGCCCGTGGGAAAACTGTTTTTT. It yields the protein CASSLVEQPVGKLFF.

This clone has just one count. CDR3 loop: CASSTQTSNTGELFF. As DNA, the CDR3 is TGCGCCAGCAGCACACAGACCTCTAACACCGGGGAGCTGTTTTTT. This sequence joins TRBV5-1 and TRBJ2-2; D gene ambiguous. The length of the CDR3 is 15 residues. V was shortened by 4 bases and J by 2 bases, with 12 bases between the two germline ends. The germline V gene encodes CDR1 SGHRS and CDR2 YFSETQ. Full variable domain (missing parts from reference TRBV5-1 and TRBJ2-2): KAGVTQTPRYLIKTRGQQVTLSCSPISGHRSVSWYQQTPGQGLQFLFEYFSETQRNKGNFPGRFSGRQFSNSRSEMNVSTLELGDSALYLCASSTQTSNTGELFFGEGSRLTVL.

In DNA form, the CDR3 reads TGCGCCAGCAGTGGGGGGCAGGGGAACACTGAAGCTTTCTTT. Translating gives CASSGGQGNTEAFF. This rearrangement joins TRBV10-2 to TRBJ1-1; possible D gene TRBD1, 6 bases. Germline V gene data show CDR1 as WSHSY and CDR2 as SAAADI. The CDR3 totals 14 residues. Trimming removed 4 bases from V and 1 base from J, with 10 bases in between.

The chain links TRBV25-1 to TRBJ1-4, with TRBD1 identical over 7 bases. J was trimmed by 8 bases and V by 1 base; bases with no gene match: 13. CDR3 length equals 17 residues. Per the germline V gene, CDR1 is MGHDK and CDR2 is SYGVNS. CDR3: CASSESWLTGVGEKLFF. The CDR3 DNA follows: TGTGCCAGCAGTGAATCGTGGTTAACAGGGGTAGGGGAAAAACTGTTTTTT.

The chain joins TRBV5-1 to TRBJ2-7; tentatively, D is TRBD2 (5 bases). V lost 10 bases and J 9 bases, leaving 26 bases between the germline ends. The CDR3 extends over 14 amino acids. Per the germline V gene, CDR1 is SGHRS and CDR2 is YFSETQ. In DNA, the CDR3 is TGCGCCTCCCGCCCCAATCTGGACGAGGGAAGGCAGTACTTC. As protein: CASRPNLDEGRQYF.

A single count supports this clone. The J gene is TRBJ2-3, the V gene TRBV6-1, with 11 nucleotides matching TRBD2. J was trimmed by 4 bases and V by 3 bases; bases with no gene match: 12. Germline V gene sequence: CDR1 MNHNS, CDR2 SASEGT. The CDR3 runs to 18 residues. CDR3 sequence: CASSDQKFLAGGADTQYF. In DNA, the CDR3 is TGTGCCAGCAGTGACCAGAAATTTCTAGCGGGGGGAGCAGATACGCAGTATTTT.

In this sample, this clone turned up once. The chain employs TRBV28 and TRBJ1-2; 10 nucleotides align to TRBD1. Germline V CDR1 and CDR2: MDHEN, SYDVKM. This CDR3 spans 12 amino acids. The J segment lost 8 bases and the V segment lost 8 bases, leaving 5 bases of the junction unmatched. CDR3 loop: CASGGQGLGYTF. The CDR3 DNA reads as TGTGCCAGCGGGGGACAGGGGTTAGGCTACACCTTC.